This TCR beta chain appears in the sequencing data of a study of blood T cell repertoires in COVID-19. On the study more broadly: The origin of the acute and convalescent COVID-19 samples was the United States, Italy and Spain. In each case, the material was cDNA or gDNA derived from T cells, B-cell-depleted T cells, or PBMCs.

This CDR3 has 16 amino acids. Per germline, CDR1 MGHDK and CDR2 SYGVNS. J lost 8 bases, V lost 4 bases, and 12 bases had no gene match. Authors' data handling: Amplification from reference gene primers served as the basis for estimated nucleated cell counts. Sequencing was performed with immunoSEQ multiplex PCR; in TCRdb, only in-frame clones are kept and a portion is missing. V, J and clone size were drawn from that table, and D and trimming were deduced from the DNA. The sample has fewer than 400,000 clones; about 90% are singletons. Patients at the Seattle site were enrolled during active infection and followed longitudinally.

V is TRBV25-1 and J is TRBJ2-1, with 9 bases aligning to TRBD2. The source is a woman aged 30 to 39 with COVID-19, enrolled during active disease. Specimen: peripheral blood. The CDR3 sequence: CASSGDRRGGLDEQFF. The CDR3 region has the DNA TGTGCCAGCAGTGGGGATCGGCGGGGGGGCCTAGATGAGCAGTTCTTC. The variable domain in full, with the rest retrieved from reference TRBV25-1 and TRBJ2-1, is EADIYQTPRYLVIGTGKKITLECSQTMGHDKMYWYQQDPGMELHLIHYSYGVNSTEKGDLSSESTVSRIRTEHFPLTLESARPSHTSQYLCASSGDRRGGLDEQFFGPGTRLTVL.